This T cell receptor beta chain stems from a study of regulatory T cells in long-lasting Graves disease. The study, taken as a whole, reports: Persistent disease preferred TRBV28, TRBJ1-2 and TRBJ2-5. No thyroid tissue was studied; the work used peripheral blood only.

Through Arm-PCR of CDR3 regions and iRepertoire HTBI primers, TCR beta libraries were built. The authors' processing: Overall, samples carried around 68 TRBV and 14 TRBJ segments. Using its own MiXCR run on the multiplex PCR reads, TCRdb lists one record per CDR3 protein. Here the V and J calls rest on TCRdb's processing, not on the authors' analysis. The table has around 460,000 distinct CDR3 sequences, approximately 22% seen once; the top ten hold around 13%. Time point reported: persistent/refractory GD, antithyroid drugs over 5 years with positive TRAb. There was RNA extracted from PBMCs, and the TCR library was made from it. This clonotype showed up just a few times. Its antigen is not known. The CDR3 consists of 15 residues. Germline V lookup: CDR1 MNHEY, CDR2 SVGEGT. Trimming cost V 4 bases and J 0 bases, with 11 bases left between them.

The sample consisted of peripheral blood mononuclear cells (PBMCs), taken when the disease was refractory, from a patient treated with antithyroid drugs. The chain employs TRBV6-2 or TRBV6-3 and TRBJ2-3, with D tentatively TRBD1 or TRBD2 (5 bases each). The TCR sequence derives from a female donor with Graves disease. This chain's CDR3 is CASSSTGRSTDTQYF. CDR3 coding DNA: TGTGCCAGCAGTTCCACGGGGCGAAGCACAGATACGCAGTATTTT.